This T cell receptor (beta chain) was profiled in a study of T cells in Graves' hyperthyroidism and ophthalmopathy. Overall study: Peripheral blood was obtained at initial diagnosis, preceding any treatment.

The V and J ends lost 3 bases and 6 bases, in that order; junction bases with no gene match: 9. Germline lookup yields CDR1 SGDLS and CDR2 YYNGEE. This CDR3 has 15 amino acids. The study's findings and limits: Blood shared most expanded thyroid clonotypes above 0.001. Ophthalmopathy and stable hyperthyroidism were told apart by a 13 V-J model.

RNA transcripts served as the template for amplifying TCR beta CDR3 regions. During a first-round RT-PCR of the TCR CDR3, the HTBI primer set was used. TCRdb re-analysed the multiplex PCR reads in MiXCR, keeping a single row per CDR3 protein. The table shows under 300,000 distinct CDR3 sequences, with roughly 13% occurring only once. Blood from later-ophthalmopathy patients was taken at first hyperthyroidism diagnosis. This clonotype was seen many times. No antigen is known for it. The chain recombines TRBV9 with TRBJ2-7; 10 positions match TRBD1. The specimen was blood. This receptor was taken from a woman in her twenties or thirties with Graves' hyperthyroidism that later progressed to Graves' ophthalmopathy. The CDR3 spells CASSGGTGVTREQYF. The CDR3 DNA sequence: TGTGCCAGCAGCGGAGGGACAGGGGTGACGCGCGAGCAGTACTTC.